The 24 T cell receptor beta chains listed next were all sequenced from one sample in a study of T cells expressing NK-cell markers. TCRdb reprocessed the 5' RACE reads and stores each CDR3 protein as one record, lacking DNA. The repertoire table contains roughly 430,000 distinct CDR3 sequences. Sequencing used blood T cells: a sorted CD56 or NKG2C T cell subset, CD4+ or CD8+ T cells, or bulk PBMC T cells (not recorded which). The receptor set was obtained from a woman between 18 and 70 years old in good health.

V is TRBV5-1 and J is TRBJ2-3; TCRdb's assignment of TRBD2 cannot be checked, as there is no DNA. There are 20 residues in the CDR3. Looked up from germline, CDR1 is SGHRS and CDR2 is YFSETQ. The CDR3 spells CASSNILAHLAGGPRDTQYF.

The chain links TRBV20-1 to TRBJ2-5; TCRdb lists TRBD1, though no DNA is available to test this call. The CDR3 runs 17 residues. CDR1 and CDR2 (germline): DFQATT, SNEGSKA (reference sequence). The CDR3 loop is CSARDRPISHRGETQYF.

This chain uses TRBV20-1 with TRBJ1-4. There are 13 residues in the CDR3. CDR1 DFQATT and CDR2 SNEGSKA come from the germline V gene (reference sequence). CDR3 amino acids: CSARQGIDEKLFF.

This chain links TRBV12-3 or TRBV12-4 with TRBJ2-3; the D call of TRBD1 rests on TCRdb alone, since no DNA is present to check it. The CDR3 spans 14 residues. The CDR3 loop reads CASTAGTALDTQYF.

The V gene is TRBV20-1, the J gene TRBJ1-2. The CDR3 runs 11 residues. CDR1 DFQATT and CDR2 SNEGSKA come from the germline V gene (reference sequence). CDR3 loop: CSARYGDGYTF.

The rearrangement joins TRBV6-5 to TRBJ1-6. The CDR3 runs 15 residues. Germline CDR1 is MNHEY and CDR2 is SVGAGI. CDR3 protein: CASSYSPSGNSPLHF.

This chain links TRBV6-5 with TRBJ2-1; TCRdb picks TRBD2, but there is no DNA to check that call. This CDR3 spans 18 amino acids. Germline V CDR1 and CDR2: MNHEY, SVGAGI. This CDR3 is CASSWSLAGGEGYNEQFF.

J is TRBJ2-3 and V is TRBV4-3; TCRdb proposes TRBD1, but this gene call is untestable without DNA. The CDR3 covers 15 residues. Germline V gene sequence: CDR1 LGHNA, CDR2 YSLEER. CDR3 sequence reads: CASSLAPGAFDTQYF.

The rearrangement uses TRBV7-8 and TRBJ1-5; TCRdb's D call of TRBD1 is untestable without DNA. CDR3 length: 16 residues. CDR1 and CDR2 from the germline V gene are SGHVS and FQNEAQ. The chain's CDR3 is CASSHGQVDSNQPQHF.

The chain has TRBV29-1 and TRBJ2-1; the D call from TCRdb, TRBD2, cannot be confirmed without DNA. Germline V gene data show CDR1 as SQVTM and CDR2 as ANQGSEA. The length of the CDR3 is 15 residues. This chain's CDR3 is CSVEGTSGRDGEQFF.

V and J are TRBV2 and TRBJ1-1. CDR1 is SNHLY, CDR2 FYNNEI, per germline. The CDR3 contains 15 residues. CDR3 sequence reads: CASSEVGNMNTEAFF.

This sequence joins TRBV30 and TRBJ1-1. The germline CDR1 and CDR2 sequences are GTSNPN and SVGIG (reference sequence). The CDR3 is 13 residues long. CDR3: CASSPYSSTEAFF. The full variable domain, with the rest looked up from reference TRBV30 and TRBJ1-1, is SQTIHQWPATLVQPVGSPLSLECTVEGTSNPNLYWYRQAAGRGLQLLFYSVGIGQISSEVPQNLSASRPQDRQFILSSKKLLLSDSGFYLCASSPYSSTEAFFGQGTRLTVV.

The chain recombines TRBV5-5 with TRBJ1-1; TCRdb returns TRBD1, unconfirmable since there is no DNA. Germline V gene lookup returns CDR1 SGHKS and CDR2 YYEKEE (reference sequence). The CDR3 loop spans 14 amino acids. The CDR3 region is CASSLWGAPSEAFF.

The chain recombines TRBV3-1 with TRBJ2-5; TCRdb returns TRBD2, unconfirmable since there is no DNA. CDR1 and CDR2 (germline): LGHDT, YNNKEL (reference sequence). The CDR3 runs 17 residues. The CDR3 region is CASSQFLAGGPSETQYF.

The chain employs TRBV4-2 and TRBJ2-4. From germline, CDR1 is LGHNA and CDR2 YNFKEQ. The CDR3 runs 14 residues. The chain's CDR3 is CASSLDQDRNIQYF.

J is TRBJ1-2 and V is TRBV10-3; checking the TCRdb D call of TRBD1 is not possible without DNA. Germline V gene lookup returns CDR1 ENHRY and CDR2 SYGVKD. The CDR3 has 14 amino acids. The chain's CDR3 is CAISSGQGDYGYTF.

The V and J genes are TRBV4-2 and TRBJ1-2; TCRdb's assignment of TRBD1 cannot be checked, as there is no DNA. The CDR3 is 16 amino acids. In germline, CDR1 is LGHNA, CDR2 YNFKEQ. This CDR3 reads CASSQSRDRSNYGYTF.

This rearrangement joins TRBV12-3 or TRBV12-4 to TRBJ2-1; the TRBD2 assignment by TCRdb is unverifiable without DNA. CDR3 length equals 12 residues. The CDR3: CACTLENNEQFF.

The chain carries TRBV27 and TRBJ2-3; no DNA is available, so the TRBD1 call from TCRdb remains unchecked. Germline values: CDR1 MNHEY, CDR2 SMNVEV (reference sequence). This CDR3 has 16 amino acids. CDR3 in amino acids: CASRFTGTGPTDTQYF.

The chain joins TRBV20-1 to TRBJ2-5; the D call from TCRdb, TRBD2, cannot be confirmed without DNA. This CDR3 has 15 residues. The V gene's germline CDR1 is DFQATT and CDR2 SNEGSKA (reference sequence). CDR3 in amino acids: CSASSGDFSQETQYF.

The V call is TRBV24-1, the J call TRBJ2-5; TCRdb calls TRBD2, which cannot be checked without DNA. The CDR3 spans 14 residues. Looked up from germline, CDR1 is KGHDR and CDR2 is SFDVKD. CDR3 region: CATTTSSGGETQYF.

This rearrangement joins TRBV4-3 to TRBJ2-3; TCRdb proposes TRBD1, but this gene call is untestable without DNA. The V gene's germline CDR1 is LGHNA and CDR2 YSLEER. The CDR3 spans 15 residues. The CDR3: CASSQRGRGLDTQYF.

This chain's CDR3 is CASSLTGLNSPLHF. The chain recombines TRBV3-1 with TRBJ1-6; TCRdb calls TRBD1, which cannot be checked without DNA. CDR3 length: 14 amino acids. Looked up from germline, CDR1 is LGHDT and CDR2 is YNNKEL (reference sequence).

This chain uses TRBV7-6 with TRBJ1-1; TCRdb gives TRBD1 as the D gene, but with no DNA this cannot be confirmed. Germline loops: CDR1 SGHVS, CDR2 FNYEAQ. This CDR3 spans 16 amino acids. The CDR3 here is CASSSAGGTANTEAFF.